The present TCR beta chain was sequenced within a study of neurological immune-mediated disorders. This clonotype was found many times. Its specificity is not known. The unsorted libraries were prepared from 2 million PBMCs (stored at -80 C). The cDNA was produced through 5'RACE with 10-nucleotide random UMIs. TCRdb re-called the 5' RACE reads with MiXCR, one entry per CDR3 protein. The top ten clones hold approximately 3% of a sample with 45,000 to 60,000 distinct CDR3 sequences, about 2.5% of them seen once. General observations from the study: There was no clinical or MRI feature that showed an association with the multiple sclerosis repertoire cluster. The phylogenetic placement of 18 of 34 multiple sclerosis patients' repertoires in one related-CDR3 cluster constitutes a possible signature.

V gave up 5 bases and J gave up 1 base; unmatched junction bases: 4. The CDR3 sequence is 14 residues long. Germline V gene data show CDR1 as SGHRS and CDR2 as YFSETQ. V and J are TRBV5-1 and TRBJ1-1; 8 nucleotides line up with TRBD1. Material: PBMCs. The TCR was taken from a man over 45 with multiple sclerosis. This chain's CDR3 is CASRFDRGNTEAFF. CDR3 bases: TGCGCCAGCAGATTCGACAGGGGGAACACTGAAGCTTTCTTT.